This T cell receptor (beta chain) is from a study of blood T cells in healthy people across ages. Study-wide results and limits: A roughly linear fall in TCR beta diversity per million T cells was seen with increasing age. Nothing was known about donor CMV status, and this possibly confounded expanded clonotype changes.

A sample-barcoded 5' primer and a J-beta primer mix were used in a second PCR of roughly 7 to 12 cycles. TCRdb fed the 5' RACE reads into MiXCR, producing one record per CDR3 protein. The sample consists of 550,000 to 700,000 distinct CDR3 sequences, 25% to 30% of them appearing once. Concerning this clonotype: Antigen unknown.

The germline CDR1 and CDR2 sequences are SGHRS and YFSETQ. The CDR3 sequence is 17 residues long. V lost 0 bases, J lost 0 bases, and 3 bases stayed unmatched. Isolating PBMCs gave at least 7 million of these cells per sample. Extraction yielded at least 6 micrograms of total RNA per sample. The clonotype comes from a woman aged 65 to 85 in good health. The chain employs TRBV5-1 and TRBJ2-6; 7 bases align to TRBD1. The sequencing sample was made of blood. The CDR3 coding sequence is TGCGCCAGCAGCTTGGAGCCAGGGGGCTCTGGGGCCAACGTCCTGACTTTC. It encodes CASSLEPGGSGANVLTF.